The clone carrying this T cell receptor beta chain has more than one count but fewer than ten. The sample belongs to a study of tumor and adjacent non-tumor tissue in lung cancer. Germline V gene sequence: CDR1 MGHDK, CDR2 SYGVNS. The germline V and J ends were trimmed by 7 bases and 4 bases, with 6 bases remaining between them. The CDR3 contains 11 residues. This sample's RNA came from whole unsorted tissue. Three rounds of nested PCR, following a modified ARM-PCR protocol, produced the TCRbeta library. In TCRdb, the multiplex PCR reads were re-called with MiXCR into one record per CDR3 protein. Of 120,000 to 150,000 distinct CDR3 sequences listed, approximately 66% were seen once; the top ten hold 15% to 20%.

Sequences were obtained from lung tumor tissue. This TCR was recovered from a man in his sixties with small cell lung cancer. V and J are TRBV25-1 and TRBJ2-3; no firm D call. The CDR3 coding sequence is TGTGCCAGCACCGAATCAGATACGCAGTATTTT. This gives the protein CASTESDTQYF. Combining the CDR3 with reference TRBV25-1 and TRBJ2-3 gives the whole variable domain EADIYQTPRYLVIGTGKKITLECSQTMGHDKMYWYQQDPGMELHLIHYSYGVNSTEKGDLSSESTVSRIRTEHFPLTLESARPSHTSQYLCASTESDTQYFGPGTRLTVL.